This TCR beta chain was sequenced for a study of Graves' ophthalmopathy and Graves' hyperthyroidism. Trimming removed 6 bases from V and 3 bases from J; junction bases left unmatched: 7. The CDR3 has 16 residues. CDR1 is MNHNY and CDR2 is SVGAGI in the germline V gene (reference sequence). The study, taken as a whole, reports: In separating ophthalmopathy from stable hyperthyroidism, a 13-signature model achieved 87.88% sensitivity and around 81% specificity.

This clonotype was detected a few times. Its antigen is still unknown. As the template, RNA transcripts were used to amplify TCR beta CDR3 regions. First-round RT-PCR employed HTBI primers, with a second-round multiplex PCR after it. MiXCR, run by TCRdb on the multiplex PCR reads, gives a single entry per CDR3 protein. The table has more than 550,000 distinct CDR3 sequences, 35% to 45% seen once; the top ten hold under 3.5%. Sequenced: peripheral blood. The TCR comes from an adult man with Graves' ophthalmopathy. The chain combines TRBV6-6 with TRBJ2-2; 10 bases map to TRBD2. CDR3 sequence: CASSSRTSGYTGELFF. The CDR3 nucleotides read TGTGCCAGCAGCTCTAGGACTAGCGGATACACCGGGGAGCTGTTTTTT.